This T cell receptor (beta chain) was identified in a study of T cell repertoires in cytomegalovirus infection (dated by TCRdb to about 2019). Context from the whole study: Alongside well-studied HLA-B-restricted epitopes, the peptide stimulations were aimed at recently identified HLA-C-restricted CMV epitopes, whose presentation resists viral immunomodulation. The HLA type of each donor mattered for the analysis, because public TCR beta signatures pointed to carriage of CMV infection along with the matching HLA type. General conclusions and limits of the study: The ex vivo response was dominated by HLA-C-restricted CMV-specific TCR beta clonotypes, which also provided the single most frequent clonotype in two of eight donors. Cumulative frequency of public TCR beta family members discriminated carriers of CMV infection plus the relevant HLA type in this cohort and an independent approximately 400-donor cohort.

TCRdb shows the sequencer as Illumina HiSeq 1500. TCRdb reran the public reads through fastp at Q25 and MiXCR, keeping productive beta chains. Records with the same CDR3 protein are collapsed into one entry carrying the most frequent genes and DNA. This sample holds around 570,000 distinct CDR3 sequences; over 35% were observed only once. The ten largest clones add up to 40% to 60% of the sample. The treatment or condition label, read with the paper, signifies: in vitro stimulation with specific CMV peptide epitopes to enrich CMV-specific T cells. For this clonotype: The specificity of this receptor is unknown. Per-base quality was not reported, and no clone a single base away is much larger than it.

This specimen consisted of cultured PBMCs, obtained from culture after CMV antigen stimulation. The TCR comes from a human donor in good health (CMV status not recorded). Some clones in this sample may be carry-over from other donors' samples.

CDR3 sequence: CASGGGAWEQYF. The DNA sequence reads TGTGCCAGCGGCGGGGGGGCCTGGGAGCAGTACTTC. This receptor chain uses TRBV12-3 or TRBV12-4 and TRBJ2-7; TRBD2 agrees with 9 junctional bases. Measured from the cysteine to the phenylalanine, the CDR3 is 12 residues long. The entry retains the CDR3 DNA only, 36 bases that are in frame from base 1. V loses 8 bases at its end and J loses 7 bases; junction bases beyond the gene matches: 6.